One sample yielded the 32 T cell receptor beta chains listed below, sequenced in a study of cytomegalovirus exposure and HLA in healthy donors. The PCR made use of 60 Vbeta and 13 Jbeta primers. Measured with immunoSEQ multiplex PCR; TCRdb has only the in-frame clones, and not every one. The data show about 130,000 clones, with around 82% seen just once and approximately 1.2% held by the top ten. The sequenced sample was PBMCs. These receptors were collected from a man in his forties or fifties in good health and CMV-seronegative.

This clone was detected a few times. This sequence joins TRBV7-2 and TRBJ1-1, with D hard to call. This CDR3 is built from 14 residues. Germline V gene lookup returns CDR1 SGHTA and CDR2 FQGNSA. Trimming shortened V by 5 bases and J by 6 bases, and 16 bases separated the two germline ends. The CDR3 nucleotides read TGTGCCAGCAGCCGGTATGGGGTTAGCGCTGAAGCTTTCTTT. Residues: CASSRYGVSAEAFF.

The chain uses TRBV2 and TRBJ2-2; TRBD2 is a possible D gene (6 bases). Germline loops: CDR1 SNHLY, CDR2 FYNNEI. Trimming took off 3 bases at V and 6 bases at J, with 14 bases between the two ends. The CDR3 consists of 15 residues. The DNA of the CDR3 is TGTGCCAGCAGTGAGGGACTCCCGTGGGCCGGGGAGCTGTTTTTT. It yields the protein CASSEGLPWAGELFF. The complete variable domain, with remaining parts taken from reference TRBV2 and TRBJ2-2, reads EPEVTQTPSHQVTQMGQEVILRCVPISNHLYFYWYRQILGQKVEFLVSFYNNEISEKSEIFDDQFSVERPDGSNFTLKIRSTKLEDSAMYFCASSEGLPWAGELFFGEGSRLTVL.

The chain couples TRBV10-3 to TRBJ1-2; 7 nucleotides align to TRBD1. Germline V gene sequence: CDR1 ENHRY, CDR2 SYGVKD. The V and J ends lost 7 bases and 5 bases, in that order; junction bases with no gene match: 4. The CDR3 covers 12 residues. CDR3 bases: TGTGCCATCACGGAACAGGGGTATGGCTACACCTTC. Translation: CAITEQGYGYTF.

The genes are TRBV19 and TRBJ2-5; 7 bases fit TRBD1. The length of the CDR3 is 16 residues. CDR1 and CDR2 from the germline V gene are LNHDA and SQIVND (reference sequence). Germline trimming cut 4 bases from V and 4 bases from J; bases unmatched to any gene: 12. The CDR3 region has the DNA TGTGCCAGTAGTAAAGCTCGACAGGGATTAGGAGAGACCCAGTACTTC. Protein product: CASSKARQGLGETQYF.

This clone was seen only a few times. V gene TRBV19 combines with J gene TRBJ1-1; 7 bases line up with TRBD1. This CDR3 is built from 14 residues. The germline gives CDR1 LNHDA, CDR2 SQIVND (reference sequence). V shed 7 bases and J 5 bases; nucleotides not matched to a gene: 10. The CDR3 region has the DNA TGTGCCAGTACCGATAATCCAGGGGGAACTGAAGCTTTCTTT. Encoded protein: CASTDNPGGTEAFF.

This chain links TRBV7-8 with TRBJ2-4, with unresolved D. Trimming stripped 5 bases from V and 7 bases from J, with 15 bases between. Germline CDR1 SGHVS, CDR2 FQNEAQ. The CDR3 is 14 residues long. CDR3 nucleotides: TGTGCCAGCAGCGTCCGAGACCCCGGGAACATTCAGTACTTC. Amino acids: CASSVRDPGNIQYF.

V is TRBV5-1 and J is TRBJ2-2; D unresolved. The CDR3 loop spans 15 amino acids. Trimming took off 0 bases at V and 5 bases at J, with 11 bases between the two ends. Germline V gene lookup returns CDR1 SGHRS and CDR2 YFSETQ. CDR3 sequence reads: CASSLGPEVTGELFF. CDR3 DNA sequence: TGCGCCAGCAGCTTGGGGCCCGAGGTAACCGGGGAGCTGTTTTTT.

In its sample, this clone was seen once. The V and J genes are TRBV28 and TRBJ1-1; D gene unclear. Germline CDR1 MDHEN, CDR2 SYDVKM. The CDR3 has 12 amino acids. V lost 6 bases and J 10 bases, leaving 15 bases between the germline ends. CDR3 sequence (DNA): TGTGCCAGCAGCGTCCCTGCCCGGGGAGCTTTCTTT. This sequence encodes CASSVPARGAFF. Full variable domain (remainder filled in from reference TRBV28 and TRBJ1-1): DVKVTQSSRYLVKRTGEKVFLECVQDMDHENMFWYRQDPGLGLRLIYFSYDVKMKEKGDIPEGYSVSREKKERFSLILESASTNQTSMYLCASSVPARGAFFGQGTRLTVV.

V and J are TRBV30 and TRBJ2-1; 7 bases match TRBD1. The V and J ends lost 4 bases and 7 bases, in that order; junction bases with no gene match: 4. Germline values: CDR1 GTSNPN, CDR2 SVGIG (reference sequence). The CDR3 runs 12 residues. In nucleotides, the CDR3 is TGTGCCTGGAACCGGGACAGAAATGAGCAGTTCTTC. Translating gives CAWNRDRNEQFF. The full variable domain, with the rest looked up from reference TRBV30 and TRBJ2-1, is SQTIHQWPATLVQPVGSPLSLECTVEGTSNPNLYWYRQAAGRGLQLLFYSVGIGQISSEVPQNLSASRPQDRQFILSSKKLLLSDSGFYLCAWNRDRNEQFFGPGTRLTVL.

This clone was seen only once. The chain is built from TRBV28 and TRBJ1-5; TRBD1 matches at 8 bases. The CDR3 spans 14 residues. Germline loops: CDR1 MDHEN, CDR2 SYDVKM. Germline trimming cut 8 bases from V and 4 bases from J; bases unmatched to any gene: 7. The CDR3 loop reads CASGGQGRNQPQHF. The CDR3 region has the DNA TGTGCCAGCGGCGGACAGGGAAGAAATCAGCCCCAGCATTTT. Variable domain in full (rest from reference TRBV28 and TRBJ1-5): DVKVTQSSRYLVKRTGEKVFLECVQDMDHENMFWYRQDPGLGLRLIYFSYDVKMKEKGDIPEGYSVSREKKERFSLILESASTNQTSMYLCASGGQGRNQPQHFGDGTRLSIL.

This clone has more than one count but fewer than ten. The gene calls are TRBV7-9 and TRBJ2-1; 10 bases match TRBD2. This CDR3 spans 16 amino acids. CDR1 is SEHNR and CDR2 is FQNEAQ in the germline V gene (reference sequence). V shed 4 bases and J 3 bases; nucleotides not matched to a gene: 6. The CDR3 sequence is CASSSWTSGVYNEQFF. CDR3 sequence (DNA): TGTGCCAGCAGCTCTTGGACTAGCGGAGTCTACAATGAGCAGTTCTTC.

This rearrangement joins TRBV2 to TRBJ2-5; 7 bases are shared with TRBD1. The end of the DNA fits TRBJ2-7 better, so the J call may be wrong. CDR3 length: 11 residues. In germline, CDR1 is SNHLY, CDR2 FYNNEI. Here the CDR3 DNA reads TGTGCCAGCAGAGACAGGGTCGAGCAGTACTTC. Its protein is CASRDRVEQYF.

This clone has just a few counts. This chain links TRBV14 with TRBJ2-3, with 10 bases that match TRBD2. The length of the CDR3 is 16 residues. Germline V gives CDR1 SGHDN, CDR2 FVKESK. The J segment lost 4 bases and the V segment lost 2 bases, leaving 6 bases of the junction unmatched. The CDR3 nucleotides are TGTGCCAGCAGCCAAAGGCAGCGGGAGGGCCCAGATACGCAGTATTTT. Amino acids: CASSQRQREGPDTQYF.

With respect to this clone: Sequence at one end of the junction differs from germline and may be a read error. The CDR3: CTAGNNEQFF. DNA for the CDR3: TGCACAGCGGGGAACAATGAGCAGTTCTTC. The V and J genes are TRBV7-9 and TRBJ2-1, with 7 bases lining up with TRBD2. Germline values: CDR1 SEHNR, CDR2 FQNEAQ (reference sequence). This CDR3 comprises 10 residues.

CDR3 in amino acids: CASSESGSALYEQYF. The CDR3 nucleotides are TGTGCCAGCAGCGAGAGCGGGAGCGCTCTCTACGAGCAGTACTTC. The V gene is TRBV5-4, the J gene TRBJ2-7; TRBD2 matches at 8 bases. From germline, CDR1 is SGHNT and CDR2 YYREEE (reference sequence). This CDR3 spans 15 amino acids. V shed 4 bases, J shed 3 bases, and the junction held 9 bases outside the gene matches.

The CDR3: CASSRLAEYNEQFF. CDR3 DNA sequence: TGTGCCAGCAGCCGACTAGCGGAATACAATGAGCAGTTCTTC. This sequence joins TRBV2 and TRBJ2-1; 9 bases map to TRBD2. Looked up from germline, CDR1 is SNHLY and CDR2 is FYNNEI. This CDR3 is built from 14 residues. J lost 4 bases, V lost 6 bases, and 4 bases had no gene match.

The J gene is TRBJ2-7, the V gene TRBV28; the D gene is possibly TRBD2 (6 bases). Germline V lookup: CDR1 MDHEN, CDR2 SYDVKM. V was clipped by 6 bases and J by 8 bases, with 14 bases between them. The CDR3 is 12 amino acids. In nucleotides, the CDR3 is TGTGCCAGCAGCCGGGGACTGTCAAAGCAGTACTTC. Translated, it gives CASSRGLSKQYF.

V gene TRBV11-2 combines with J gene TRBJ2-7; 11 bases align to TRBD2. V was clipped by 5 bases and J by 6 bases; unmatched bases: 6. The CDR3 sequence is 14 residues long. CDR1 and CDR2 (germline): SGHAT, FQNNGV. The CDR3 reads CASSHTSGRSEQYF. CDR3 coding DNA: TGTGCCAGCAGCCATACTAGCGGGAGAAGCGAGCAGTACTTC.

In the case of this clone: Other DNA sequences from this sample encode an identical CDR3 as well. The V gene is TRBV30, the J gene TRBJ1-4; TRBD1 matches 8 bases. Germline V gene data show CDR1 as GTSNPN and CDR2 as SVGIG (reference sequence). V shed 1 base, J shed 14 bases, and the junction held 6 bases outside the gene matches. This CDR3 spans 12 amino acids. The CDR3 DNA reads as TGTGCCTGGAGTGAGGGGACAGGAAAGCTGTTTTTT. This codes for CAWSEGTGKLFF.

By share, this clone ranks as medium-sized. This sample includes further DNA sequences coding for the same CDR3. The rearrangement uses TRBV6-6 and TRBJ1-1; D is perhaps TRBD1 (6 bases). V shed 0 bases and J shed 3 bases, with 8 bases lying between them. In germline, CDR1 is MNHNY, CDR2 SVGAGI (reference sequence). The CDR3 spans 14 residues. The CDR3 sequence is CASSYSAGDTEAFF. DNA for the CDR3: TGTGCCAGCAGTTACTCGGCAGGGGACACTGAAGCTTTCTTT.

The genes are TRBV18 and TRBJ2-3, with TRBD1 identical over 8 bases. Germline CDR1 and CDR2: KGHSH and LQKENI. V lost 4 bases and J lost 3; bases outside the gene matches: 6. This CDR3 region has 15 residues. Written as DNA, the CDR3 is TGTGCCAGCTCACTAGCTACAGGGGGTACAGATACGCAGTATTTT. Translated, it gives CASSLATGGTDTQYF.

The CDR3 loop is CASSPRGGRETQYF. CDR3 DNA: TGTGCCAGCAGTCCCCGAGGGGGCCGAGAGACCCAGTACTTC. J is TRBJ2-5 and V is TRBV27, with 7 bases lining up with TRBD1. The ends lost 5 bases at V and 4 bases at J; junction bases unmatched: 7. There are 14 residues in the CDR3. From germline, CDR1 is MNHEY and CDR2 SMNVEV (reference sequence).

V and J are TRBV28 and TRBJ2-3, with TRBD1 matching over 8 bases. Germline V gene data show CDR1 as MDHEN and CDR2 as SYDVKM. The CDR3 contains 15 residues. V lost 3 bases, J lost 3 bases, and 5 bases stayed unmatched. The CDR3 bases are TGTGCCAGCAGTTTGGCAGGACAGGGAACAGATACGCAGTATTTT. Translation: CASSLAGQGTDTQYF.

The rearrangement joins TRBV5-4 to TRBJ2-5, with D perhaps matching TRBD2 (5 bases). V lost 4 bases and J lost 2, with 18 bases in between. The CDR3 totals 16 residues. The germline CDR1 and CDR2 sequences are SGHNT and YYREEE (reference sequence). CDR3 region: CASSPGGRNGQETQYF. In DNA form, the CDR3 reads TGTGCCAGCAGCCCCGGAGGACGGAACGGACAAGAGACCCAGTACTTC.

The rearrangement joins TRBV28 to TRBJ1-2, with 7 bases fitting TRBD1. The CDR3 contains 12 residues. With V trimmed by 5 bases and J by 7 bases, 4 bases remained unmatched. Germline values: CDR1 MDHEN, CDR2 SYDVKM. The CDR3 DNA reads TGTGCCAGCAGTCGCCGACAGGGTGGCTACACCTTC. Protein product: CASSRRQGGYTF.

The chain combines TRBV7-6 with TRBJ2-5, with 8 bases aligning to TRBD1. The CDR3 is 16 residues long. Germline V gene sequence: CDR1 SGHVS, CDR2 FNYEAQ. Losses at the gene ends were 1 base for V and 4 bases for J; bases not matched to a gene: 8. This chain's CDR3 is CASSLGGQGRRETQYF. CDR3 nucleotide sequence: TGTGCCAGCAGCTTAGGAGGACAGGGTAGGAGAGAGACCCAGTACTTC.

This clone was seen only once. The V call is TRBV18, the J call TRBJ2-3; TRBD2 aligns across 9 bases. V dropped 3 bases and J dropped 5; count of bases not matched to a gene: 9. Germline assignment: CDR1 KGHSH and CDR2 LQKENI. The CDR3 is 16 amino acids. CDR3 DNA: TGTGCCAGCTCACCCTTAATAGCGGGAGTGGGAGATACGCAGTATTTT. Translated: CASSPLIAGVGDTQYF.

The V and J genes are TRBV14 and TRBJ1-2; D is possibly TRBD1 (5 bases). Trimming shortened V by 0 bases and J by 1 base, and 15 bases separated the two germline ends. In germline, CDR1 is SGHDN, CDR2 FVKESK. The length of the CDR3 is 17 residues. The DNA for the CDR3 is TGTGCCAGCAGCCAAGATCAGGTGGCAGGGCGTAACTATGGCTACACCTTC. Translating gives CASSQDQVAGRNYGYTF.

The chain links TRBV7-8 to TRBJ2-5; tentative D call: TRBD2 (5 bases). The J call may not be correct, given that the DNA end is closer to TRBJ2-7. The CDR3 contains 15 residues. Germline assignment: CDR1 SGHVS and CDR2 FQNEAQ. The CDR3 region has the DNA TGTGCCAGCAGCTTCGGAGGCGCAGGTGGAAACGAGCAGTACTTC. Amino acids: CASSFGGAGGNEQYF.

The gene calls are TRBV5-8 and TRBJ1-4; maybe TRBD1 (6 bases). Germline V CDR1 and CDR2: SGHTS, YDEGEE. V lost 4 bases and J 8 bases, leaving 12 bases between the germline ends. The CDR3 has 13 amino acids. CDR3 in DNA: TGTGCCAGCAGCGGGGGACAACGCGAAAAACTGTTTTTT. Amino acids: CASSGGQREKLFF.

The J gene is TRBJ1-2, the V gene TRBV28; tentatively, D is TRBD1 (6 bases). The CDR3 is made up of 12 amino acids. Germline V gives CDR1 MDHEN, CDR2 SYDVKM. V lost 5 bases and J lost 8, with 12 bases in between. The CDR3 sequence is CASSPGQKGYTF. The DNA for the CDR3 is TGTGCCAGCAGTCCAGGACAGAAGGGCTACACCTTC.

This clone has a single count. The CDR3 here is CASSQRFRDRVIKNEQFF. The CDR3 coding sequence is TGCGCCAGCAGCCAACGTTTCCGGGACAGGGTAATTAAAAATGAGCAGTTCTTC. V usage is TRBV4-1 and J usage is TRBJ2-1; 9 bases are a match to TRBD1. This CDR3 spans 18 amino acids. CDR1 is MGHRA and CDR2 is YSYEKL in the germline V gene. Unmatched junction bases numbered 15, after V lost 2 bases and J lost 7 bases.